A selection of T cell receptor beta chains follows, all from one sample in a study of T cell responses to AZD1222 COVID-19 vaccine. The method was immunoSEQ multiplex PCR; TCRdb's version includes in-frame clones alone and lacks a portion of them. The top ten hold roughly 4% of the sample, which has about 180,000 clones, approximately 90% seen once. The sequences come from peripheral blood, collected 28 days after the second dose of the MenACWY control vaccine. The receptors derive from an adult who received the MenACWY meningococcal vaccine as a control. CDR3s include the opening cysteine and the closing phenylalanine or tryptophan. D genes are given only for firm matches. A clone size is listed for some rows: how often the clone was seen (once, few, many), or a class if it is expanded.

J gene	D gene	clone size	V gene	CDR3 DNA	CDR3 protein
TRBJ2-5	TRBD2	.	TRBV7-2	TGTGCCAGCAGCTCATTACTAGCGGGGGGCCAGTACTTC	CASSSLLAGGQYF
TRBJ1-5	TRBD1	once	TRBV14	TGTGCCATCCTACGACAGGGAACGGGTCAGCCCCAGCATTTT	CAILRQGTGQPQHF
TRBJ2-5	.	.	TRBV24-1	TGTGCCACCAGTGAGGCTAGGGGAGAGACCCAGTACTTC	CATSEARGETQYF
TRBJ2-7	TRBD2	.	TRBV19	TGTGCCAGTAGCTTAATAGCGGGGGACTCCTACGAGCAGTACTTC	CASSLIAGDSYEQYF
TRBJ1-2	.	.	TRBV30	TGTGCCTGGAGTGTCGGTCCCGTCGGCTACACCTTC	CAWSVGPVGYTF
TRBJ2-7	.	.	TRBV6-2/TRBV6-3	TGTGCCAGCAGTTCCGACAGCTACGAGCAGTACTTC	CASSSDSYEQYF
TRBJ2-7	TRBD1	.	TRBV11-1	TGTGCCAGCAGCTTGGCAGGGGGCTCCTACGAGCAGTACTTC	CASSLAGGSYEQYF
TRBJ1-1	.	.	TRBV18	TGTGCCAGCTCACCACCTGACGGTAACACTGAAGCTTTCTTT	CASSPPDGNTEAFF
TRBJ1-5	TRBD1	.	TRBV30	TGTGCCTGGAGTTTGGGGACAGGGAATCAGCCCCAGCATTTT	CAWSLGTGNQPQHF
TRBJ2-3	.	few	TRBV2	TGTGCCAGCAGTGGGTATTACACAGATACGCAGTATTTT	CASSGYYTDTQYF
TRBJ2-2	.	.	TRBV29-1	TGCAGCGCCGTTACTAGCTCCGGGGAGCTGTTTTTT	CSAVTSSGELFF
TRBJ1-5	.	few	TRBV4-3	TGCGCCAGCAGCCAAGATGCGCAGGGTGTACGGCCCCAGCATTTT	CASSQDAQGVRPQHF
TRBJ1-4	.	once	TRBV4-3	TGCGCCAGCAGCCAAGGAGGACAAGCAACTAATGAAAAACTGTTTTTT	CASSQGGQATNEKLFF
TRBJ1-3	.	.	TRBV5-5	TGTGCCAGCAGCACTCGTCCAGGGCTCTCTGGAAACACCATATATTTT	CASSTRPGLSGNTIYF
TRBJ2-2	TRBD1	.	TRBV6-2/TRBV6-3	TGTGCCAGCAGTTCCGGGACAGGGATGAACACCGGGGAGCTGTTTTTT	CASSSGTGMNTGELFF
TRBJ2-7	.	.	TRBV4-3	TGCGCCAGCAGCCAAGATTGGGCCGGGGTTGGCTCCTACGAGCAGTACTTC	CASSQDWAGVGSYEQYF
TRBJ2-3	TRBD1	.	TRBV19	TGTGCCAGTTGCGCGCTAGCGGGACAGGGGGCAGATACGCAGTATTTT	CASCALAGQGADTQYF
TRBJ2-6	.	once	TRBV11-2	TGTGCCAGCAGCTTAGACTCTGGGGCCAACGTCCTGACTTTC	CASSLDSGANVLTF